A selection of T cell receptor beta chains follows, all from one sample in a study of technical replicates of blood from a handful of donors. The method was immunoSEQ multiplex PCR; TCRdb's version includes in-frame clones alone and lacks a portion of them. The sample has 75,000 to 100,000 clones, approximately 94% seen once. The sample consisted of T cells isolated from PBMCs. All receptors come from a human donor in good health. CDR3s include the opening cysteine and the closing phenylalanine or tryptophan. The D gene is left open where the match is weak. Size values are once, few and many counts, or a class for expanded clones, and some rows have none.

TRBV5-1	TRBD1	TRBJ2-3	NA	TGCGCCAGCAGCTCGACACAGGGGATCACAGATACGCAGTATTTT	CASSSTQGITDTQYF
TRBV30	TRBD2	TRBJ2-1	NA	TGTGCTGGACAGTCTAGCGGGGACCACAATGAGCAGTTCTTC	CAGQSSGDHNEQFF
TRBV2	NA	TRBJ1-3	NA	TGTGCCAGCAGTGAAGAGGAGGCTGGAAACACCATATATTTT	CASSEEEAGNTIYF
TRBV5-3	TRBD2	TRBJ2-1	NA	TGTGCCAGAAGCCCTGGGACTAGCGGGAGTGATCCCTACAATGAGCAGTTCTTC	CARSPGTSGSDPYNEQFF
TRBV13	NA	TRBJ2-1	NA	TGTGCCAGCAGCTCCCCTCCGGGAAGGGAGCAGTTCTTC	CASSSPPGREQFF
TRBV9	NA	TRBJ2-1	NA	TGTGCCAGCAGCGATGGACTGCCGGGGTATGAGCAGTTCTTC	CASSDGLPGYEQFF
TRBV5-1	TRBD1	TRBJ1-1	NA	TGCGCCAGCAGCTTCTTCGGGACAGACAATTTTATGAACACTGAAGCTTTCTTT	CASSFFGTDNFMNTEAFF
TRBV30	TRBD2	TRBJ2-7	NA	TGTGCCTGGAGTGTCCCGGGAGGGCCCTACGAGCAGTACTTC	CAWSVPGGPYEQYF
TRBV19	NA	TRBJ1-1	few	TGTGCCAGTAGTATCGGGGCAGGGAGGGTCACTGAAGCTTTCTTT	CASSIGAGRVTEAFF
TRBV19	TRBD2	TRBJ2-3	once	TGTGCCAGTAATAAGGATCGGGAGGGCACAGATACGCAGTATTTT	CASNKDREGTDTQYF
TRBV2	TRBD1	TRBJ1-3	NA	TGTGCCAGCAGAGAGACAGGGAGCTCTGGAAACACCATATATTTT	CASRETGSSGNTIYF
TRBV27	TRBD2	TRBJ2-1	NA	TGTGCCACATATGGACTAGCGGGAAATGGCGATGAGCAGTTCTTC	CATYGLAGNGDEQFF
TRBV4-1	NA	TRBJ1-2	once	TGCGCCAGCAGCCAAGAAAGGTCGGGATCCTATGGCTACACCTTC	CASSQERSGSYGYTF
TRBV6-5	TRBD2	TRBJ2-7	NA	TGTGCCAGCAGCCAGAGACTAGCGGACGAGCAGTACTTC	CASSQRLADEQYF
TRBV6-1	NA	TRBJ1-1	NA	TGTGCCAGCAGTGAAGCGCGGGGACGCTCTGAAGCTTTCTTT	CASSEARGRSEAFF
TRBV6-1	NA	TRBJ1-4	NA	TGTGCCACCCGGTCTGCAACTAATGAAAAACTGTTTTTT	CATRSATNEKLFF
TRBV7-9	TRBD1	TRBJ2-3	NA	TGTGCCAGCAGCTCGGGACAGCTTCCCACAGATACGCAGTATTTT	CASSSGQLPTDTQYF
TRBV6-5	TRBD1	TRBJ1-4	NA	TGTGCCAGCAGTTATGAGCTCGGGACAGGGCAGGAAAAACTGTTTTTT	CASSYELGTGQEKLFF
TRBV7-8	NA	TRBJ2-3	NA	TGTGCCAGCATCCACGAAGGACCCGGGACAAAACCCACAGATACGCAGTATTTT	CASIHEGPGTKPTDTQYF
TRBV7-3	TRBD2	TRBJ2-2	NA	TGTGCCAGCTCGGGAACGAAGCGGGAGGGGACCGGGGAGCTGTTTTTT	CASSGTKREGTGELFF
TRBV5-6	NA	TRBJ2-5	NA	TGTGCCAGCAGCTTGACAGGGCACGAGACCCAGTACTTC	CASSLTGHETQYF
TRBV14	TRBD1	TRBJ2-1	NA	TGTGCCAGCAGCCAAGAAATTGGACAGGGCTGGGTACATGAGCAGTTCTTC	CASSQEIGQGWVHEQFF
TRBV6-5	TRBD2	TRBJ2-3	NA	TGTGCCAGCAGTCGGGGGGGGGATACGCAGTATTTT	CASSRGGDTQYF
TRBV6-5	NA	TRBJ2-5	NA	TGTGCCAGCAGTTACGGGGGGAGTGGAGAGACCCAGTACTTC	CASSYGGSGETQYF
TRBV11-2	NA	TRBJ2-3	NA	TGTGCCAGCAGCTTACGCCATCCCCTGATAGGCACAGATACGCAGTATTTT	CASSLRHPLIGTDTQYF
TRBV11-3	NA	TRBJ1-2	NA	TGTGCCAGCAGCCGGACTGATTATGGCTACACCTTC	CASSRTDYGYTF
TRBV10-1	NA	TRBJ2-7	NA	TGCGCCAGCAGTGAGCCGTCCTCGGGGATCGAGCAGTACTTC	CASSEPSSGIEQYF
TRBV27	NA	TRBJ2-3	NA	TGTGCCAGCAGTTTATGGGGGACTTCTAGCACAGATACGCAGTATTTT	CASSLWGTSSTDTQYF
TRBV7-9	TRBD2	TRBJ2-1	NA	TGTGCCAGCATCGGGGCTAGCGGGGGAGCCTACAATGAGCAGTTCTTC	CASIGASGGAYNEQFF
TRBV27	NA	TRBJ2-7	NA	TGTGCCAGCAGCCGGGGTGACTACGAGCAGTACTTC	CASSRGDYEQYF
TRBV6-1	NA	TRBJ2-4	NA	TGTGCCAGCAGTGAAGCGGGACTCTTGGCCGGGGGCATTCAGTACTTC	CASSEAGLLAGGIQYF
TRBV6-6	NA	TRBJ2-7	NA	TGTGCCAGCAGCCCGGGACTTCTTTCCTACGAGCAGTACTTC	CASSPGLLSYEQYF
TRBV4-2	TRBD2	TRBJ2-1	NA	TGTGCCAGCAGCCAAGGTATTAAACTAGCGGGAGGAGGAGGCAATGAGCAGTTCTTC	CASSQGIKLAGGGGNEQFF
TRBV30	NA	TRBJ2-1	NA	TGTGCCTTCGGACAGAACAATGAGCAGTTCTTC	CAFGQNNEQFF
TRBV11-2	NA	TRBJ1-1	few	TGTGCCAGCAGCTTATCGGTGAACACTGAAGCTTTCTTT	CASSLSVNTEAFF
TRBV28	TRBD1	TRBJ2-1	NA	TGTGCCAGCAGATCCGGGACAGGGACCTCCTACAATGAGCAGTTCTTC	CASRSGTGTSYNEQFF
TRBV7-3	NA	TRBJ1-2	NA	TGTGCCAGCAGCGATGGGCCGTTCTATGGCTACACCTTC	CASSDGPFYGYTF